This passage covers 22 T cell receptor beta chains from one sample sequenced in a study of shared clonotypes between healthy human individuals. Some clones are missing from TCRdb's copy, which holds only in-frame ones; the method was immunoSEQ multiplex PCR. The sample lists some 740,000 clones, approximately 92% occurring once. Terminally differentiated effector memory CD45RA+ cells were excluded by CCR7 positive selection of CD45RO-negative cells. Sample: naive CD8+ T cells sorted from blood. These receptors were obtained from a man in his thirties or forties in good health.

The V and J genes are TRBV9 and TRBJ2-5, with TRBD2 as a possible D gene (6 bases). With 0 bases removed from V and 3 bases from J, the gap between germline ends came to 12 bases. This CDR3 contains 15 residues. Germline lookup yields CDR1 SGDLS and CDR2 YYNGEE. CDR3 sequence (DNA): TGTGCCAGCAGCGTAGACGGGACTGAAAAAGAGACCCAGTACTTC. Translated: CASSVDGTEKETQYF.

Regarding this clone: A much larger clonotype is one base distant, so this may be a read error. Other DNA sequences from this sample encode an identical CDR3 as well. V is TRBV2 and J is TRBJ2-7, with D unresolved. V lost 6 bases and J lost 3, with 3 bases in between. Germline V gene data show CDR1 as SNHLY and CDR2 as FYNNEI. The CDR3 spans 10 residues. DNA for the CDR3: TGTGCCAGCAGAGGCTACGAGCAGTACTTC. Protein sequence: CASRGYEQYF.

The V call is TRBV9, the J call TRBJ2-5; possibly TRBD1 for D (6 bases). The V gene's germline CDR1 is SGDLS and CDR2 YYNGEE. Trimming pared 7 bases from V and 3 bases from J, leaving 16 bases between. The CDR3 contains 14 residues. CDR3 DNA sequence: TGTGCCAGCGCCGCTCGGGACAAAAAAGAGACCCAGTACTTC. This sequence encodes CASAARDKKETQYF.

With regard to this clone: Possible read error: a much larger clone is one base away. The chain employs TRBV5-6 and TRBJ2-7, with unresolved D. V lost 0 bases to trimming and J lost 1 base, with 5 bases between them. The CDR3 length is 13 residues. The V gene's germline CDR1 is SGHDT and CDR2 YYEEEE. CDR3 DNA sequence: TGTGCCAGCAGCTTGGTCAGGTCCTACGAGCAGTACTTC. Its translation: CASSLVRSYEQYF.

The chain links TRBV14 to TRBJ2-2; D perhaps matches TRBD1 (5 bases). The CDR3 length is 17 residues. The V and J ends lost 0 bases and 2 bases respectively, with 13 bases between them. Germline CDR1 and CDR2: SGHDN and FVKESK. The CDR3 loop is CASSQEKGRPNTGELFF. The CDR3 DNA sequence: TGTGCCAGCAGCCAAGAGAAGGGGCGGCCAAACACCGGGGAGCTGTTTTTT.

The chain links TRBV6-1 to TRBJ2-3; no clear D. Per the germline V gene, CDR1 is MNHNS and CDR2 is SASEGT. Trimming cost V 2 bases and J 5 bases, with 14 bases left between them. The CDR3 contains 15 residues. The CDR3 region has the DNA TGTGCCAGCAGTGAATTAGTCAGTCAAGGAGATACGCAGTATTTT. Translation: CASSELVSQGDTQYF.

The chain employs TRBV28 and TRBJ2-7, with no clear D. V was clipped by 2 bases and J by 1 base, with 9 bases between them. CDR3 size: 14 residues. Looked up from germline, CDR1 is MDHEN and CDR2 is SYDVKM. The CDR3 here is CASSLRLTSYEQYF. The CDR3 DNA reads TGTGCCAGCAGTTTAAGGCTGACGTCCTACGAGCAGTACTTC.

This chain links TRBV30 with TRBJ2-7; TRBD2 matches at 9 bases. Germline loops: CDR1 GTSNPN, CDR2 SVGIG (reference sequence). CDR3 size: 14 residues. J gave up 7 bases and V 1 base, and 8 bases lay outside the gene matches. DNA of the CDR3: TGTGCCTGGAGTGAGTCTAGCGGGATCGATGAGCAGTACTTC. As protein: CAWSESSGIDEQYF.

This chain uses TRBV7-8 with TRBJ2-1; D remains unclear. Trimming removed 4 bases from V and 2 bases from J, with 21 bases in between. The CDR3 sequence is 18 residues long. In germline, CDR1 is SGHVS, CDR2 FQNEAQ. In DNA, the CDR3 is TGTGCCAGCAGCTCCGTTAGTCTTGGATCCTGGCCCTACAATGAGCAGTTCTTC. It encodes CASSSVSLGSWPYNEQFF.

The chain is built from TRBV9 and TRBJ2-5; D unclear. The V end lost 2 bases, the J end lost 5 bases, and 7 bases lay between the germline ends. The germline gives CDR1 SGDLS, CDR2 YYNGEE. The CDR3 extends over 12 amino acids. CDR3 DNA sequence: TGTGCCAGCAGCGTCAATGGGGAGACCCAGTACTTC. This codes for CASSVNGETQYF.

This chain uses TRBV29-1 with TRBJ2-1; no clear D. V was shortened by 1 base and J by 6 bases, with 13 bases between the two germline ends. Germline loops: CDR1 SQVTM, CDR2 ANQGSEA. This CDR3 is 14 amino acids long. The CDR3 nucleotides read TGCAGCGTTGAAGGGGTCGGGTCTATCAATGAGCAGTTCTTC. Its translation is CSVEGVGSINEQFF.

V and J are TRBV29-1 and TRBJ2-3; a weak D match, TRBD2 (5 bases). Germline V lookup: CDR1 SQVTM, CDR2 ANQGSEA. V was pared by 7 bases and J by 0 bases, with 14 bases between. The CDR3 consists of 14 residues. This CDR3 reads CSADRDSSTDTQYF. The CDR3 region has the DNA TGCAGCGCCGACCGGGATTCTAGCACAGATACGCAGTATTTT.

The CDR3 loop reads CASSMGMRGAGNQPQHF. CDR3 nucleotide sequence: TGTGCCAGTAGTATGGGCATGAGGGGTGCGGGCAATCAGCCCCAGCATTTT. The V and J genes are TRBV19 and TRBJ1-5; tentatively, D is TRBD1 (5 bases). Looked up from germline, CDR1 is LNHDA and CDR2 is SQIVND (reference sequence). The CDR3 length is 17 residues. Trimming removed 3 bases at V and 2 bases at J, with 17 bases between.

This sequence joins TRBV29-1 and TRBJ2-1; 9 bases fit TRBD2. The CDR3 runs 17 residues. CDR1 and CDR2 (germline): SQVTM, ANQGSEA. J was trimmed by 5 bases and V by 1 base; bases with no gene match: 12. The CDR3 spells CSVEGTLAGRWDNEQFF. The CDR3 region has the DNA TGCAGCGTTGAAGGGACGCTAGCGGGACGATGGGACAATGAGCAGTTCTTC.

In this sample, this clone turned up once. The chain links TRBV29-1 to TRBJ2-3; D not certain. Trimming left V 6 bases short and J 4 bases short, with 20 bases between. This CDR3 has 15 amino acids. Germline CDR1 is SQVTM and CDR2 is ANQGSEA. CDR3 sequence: CSVLPLLVTPDTQYF. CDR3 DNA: TGCAGCGTGCTCCCTCTCCTTGTGACTCCAGATACGCAGTATTTT.

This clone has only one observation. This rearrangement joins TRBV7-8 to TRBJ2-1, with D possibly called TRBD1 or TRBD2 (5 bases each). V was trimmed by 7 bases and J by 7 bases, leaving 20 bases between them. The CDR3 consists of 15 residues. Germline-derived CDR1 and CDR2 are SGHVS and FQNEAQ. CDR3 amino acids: CASIPMRGTKNEQFF. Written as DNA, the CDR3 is TGTGCCAGCATCCCAATGCGAGGGACCAAAAATGAGCAGTTCTTC.

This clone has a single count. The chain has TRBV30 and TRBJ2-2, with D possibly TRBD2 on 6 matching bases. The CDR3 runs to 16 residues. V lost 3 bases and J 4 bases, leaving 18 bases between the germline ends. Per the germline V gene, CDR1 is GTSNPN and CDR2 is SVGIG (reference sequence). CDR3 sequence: CAWRARVSGGTGELFF. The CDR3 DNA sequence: TGTGCCTGGAGAGCGCGGGTTAGCGGAGGCACCGGGGAGCTGTTTTTT.

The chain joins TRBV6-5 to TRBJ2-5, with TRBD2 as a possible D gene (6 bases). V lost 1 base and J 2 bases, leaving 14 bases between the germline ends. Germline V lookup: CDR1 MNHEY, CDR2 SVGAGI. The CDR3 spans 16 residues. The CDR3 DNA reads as TGTGCCAGCAGTTACTTTAGTAGCGGAACACAAGAGACCCAGTACTTC. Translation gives CASSYFSSGTQETQYF.

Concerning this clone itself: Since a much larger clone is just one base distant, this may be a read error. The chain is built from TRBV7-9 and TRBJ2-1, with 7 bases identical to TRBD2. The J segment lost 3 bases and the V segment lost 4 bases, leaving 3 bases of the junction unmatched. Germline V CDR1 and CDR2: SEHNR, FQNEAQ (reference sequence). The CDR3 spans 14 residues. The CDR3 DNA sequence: TGTGCCAGCAGCTCAAGCGGGGACTACAATGAGCAGTTCTTC. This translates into CASSSSGDYNEQFF.

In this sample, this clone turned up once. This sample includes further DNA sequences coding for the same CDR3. This CDR3 is CASSMFSGSYNEQFF. CDR3 bases: TGTGCCAGTAGTATGTTTAGCGGGTCCTACAATGAGCAGTTCTTC. The chain recombines TRBV19 with TRBJ2-1; 7 nucleotides match TRBD2. CDR1 LNHDA and CDR2 SQIVND come from the germline V gene (reference sequence). After removal of 3 bases from V and 1 base from J, the junction contained 3 bases not matched to a gene. This CDR3 has 15 residues.

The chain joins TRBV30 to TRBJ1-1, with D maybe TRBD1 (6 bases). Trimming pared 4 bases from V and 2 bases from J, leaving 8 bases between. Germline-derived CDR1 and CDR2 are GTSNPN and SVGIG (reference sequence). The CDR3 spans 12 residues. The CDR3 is CAWTGANTEAFF. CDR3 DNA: TGTGCCTGGACAGGGGCTAACACTGAAGCTTTCTTT.

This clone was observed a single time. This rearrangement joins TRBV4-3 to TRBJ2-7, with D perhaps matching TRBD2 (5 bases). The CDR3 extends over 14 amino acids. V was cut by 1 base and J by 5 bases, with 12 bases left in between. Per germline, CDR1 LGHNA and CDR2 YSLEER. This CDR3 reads CASSQGTGSDEQYF. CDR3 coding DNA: TGCGCCAGCAGCCAAGGTACGGGATCAGACGAGCAGTACTTC.